This T cell receptor beta chain was sequenced during a study of blood T cell repertoires in COVID-19. Whole-study context: T cells, B-cell-depleted T cells, or PBMCs supplied cDNA or gDNA.

This clone was seen once. Authors' methods: Scientists estimated how many nucleated cells there were by amplifying reference gene primers. The repertoire was sequenced with immunoSEQ multiplex PCR; TCRdb's copy has only in-frame clones and lacks some. V and J calls and clone size are as listed in that table; D and trimming were resolved from the DNA. The repertoire holds approximately 300,000 clones, with about 90% as singletons. CDR3 length: 15 residues. Germline V gene sequence: CDR1 KGHSH, CDR2 LQKENI. V lost 6 bases and J lost 4, with 15 bases in between. Seattle patient enrollment occurred during active infection, with longitudinal follow-up thereafter.

The specimen sequenced was peripheral blood. This TCR came from a woman in her twenties or thirties with COVID-19, enrolled during active disease. The chain links TRBV18 to TRBJ2-2; D ambiguous. The CDR3 nucleotides are TGTGCCAGCTCCACGACGGGTTGGGTCACCGGGGAGCTGTTTTTT. Amino acid sequence: CASSTTGWVTGELFF.